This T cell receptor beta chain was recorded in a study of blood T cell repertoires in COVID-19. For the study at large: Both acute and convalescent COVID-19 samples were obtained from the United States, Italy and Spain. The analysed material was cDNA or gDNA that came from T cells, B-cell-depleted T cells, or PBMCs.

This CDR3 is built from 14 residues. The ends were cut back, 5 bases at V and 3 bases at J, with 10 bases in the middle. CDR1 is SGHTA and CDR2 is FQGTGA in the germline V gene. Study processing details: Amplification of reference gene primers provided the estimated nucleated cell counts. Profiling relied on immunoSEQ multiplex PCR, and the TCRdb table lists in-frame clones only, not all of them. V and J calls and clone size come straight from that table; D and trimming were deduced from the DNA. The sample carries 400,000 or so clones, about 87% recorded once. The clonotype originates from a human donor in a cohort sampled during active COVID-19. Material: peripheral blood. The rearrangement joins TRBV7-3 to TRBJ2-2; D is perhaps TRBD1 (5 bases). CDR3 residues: CASSIGHYTGELFF. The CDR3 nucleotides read TGTGCCAGCAGCATCGGACATTACACCGGGGAGCTGTTTTTT.